What follows is one T cell receptor beta chain and its context. The data stem from a study of blood T cell repertoires in COVID-19. Study as a whole: Samples taken during acute and convalescent COVID-19 were collected in the United States, Italy and Spain.

This CDR3 has 17 residues. V was shortened by 0 bases and J by 0 bases, with 12 bases between the two germline ends. CDR1 is SGDLS and CDR2 is YYNGEE in the germline V gene. Participants had their cohort set by participant-reported clinical history. Original processing notes: Reference gene primer amplification yielded estimated nucleated cell counts. Profiled with immunoSEQ multiplex PCR; TCRdb holds only in-frame clones, not every one. For V, J and clone size, that table is used; D and trimming come from the DNA. The repertoire consists of some 170,000 clones, with around 83% occurring once and the leading ten covering about 16%.

J is TRBJ1-4 and V is TRBV9; D remains unclear. Input material: PBMCs or T cells enriched from blood (not recorded which). This receptor was taken from a man aged 45-60 years who had recovered from COVID-19. The CDR3 sequence: CASSVAEGMATNEKLFF. CDR3 nucleotides: TGTGCCAGCAGCGTAGCTGAGGGCATGGCAACTAATGAAAAACTGTTTTTT. Together with reference TRBV9 and TRBJ1-4, the CDR3 gives the full variable domain: DSGVTQTPKHLITATGQRVTLRCSPRSGDLSVYWYQQSLDQGLQFLIQYYNGEERAKGNILERFSAQQFPDLHSELNLSSLELGDSALYFCASSVAEGMATNEKLFFGSGTQLSVL.